This T cell receptor beta chain comes out of a study of cytomegalovirus exposure and HLA in healthy donors. Study summary: An early data release held 80 million or so unique TCRs from HLA-typed donors.

This PCR relied on a set of 60 Vbeta primers and 13 Jbeta primers. Repertoires were generated with immunoSEQ multiplex PCR, while TCRdb's copy carries only in-frame clones and drops some. Its listing shows 150,000 to 200,000 clones. This CDR3 is 13 amino acids long. The V gene end was trimmed by 6 bases and the J gene end by 3 bases; junction bases not matched to a gene: 1. Germline V gives CDR1 SGHRS, CDR2 YFSETQ. Findings and limits, study-wide: In an earlier analysis, about 87% or about 30%: the productive usage of most TCR beta V segments. In most subjects, TCR beta sequences reportedly gave accurate predictions of HLA-A and HLA-B alleles. The authors confirmed in vitro that three CMV-associated chains were specific for CMV antigens.

Details on this clone: What it recognizes is unknown.

The chain carries TRBV5-1 and TRBJ2-5, with 11 bases aligning to TRBD2. The TCR originated in a woman aged 60-75 years in good health and CMV-seronegative. The source material was PBMCs. CDR3 bases: TGCGCCAGCACGACTAGCGGGGAAGAGACCCAGTACTTC. Residues: CASTTSGEETQYF.